This TCR beta chain was profiled in a study of T cells in Graves' hyperthyroidism and ophthalmopathy. These patients, aged 18 to 65, had recently diagnosed hyperthyroidism lasting under 2 months. Clinicians diagnosed patients from clinical symptoms, serum thyroxine and TRAb, thyroid ultrasound and orbital computed tomography. It was RNA transcripts that yielded the amplified TCR beta CDR3 regions. HTBI primers drove first-round RT-PCR of the TCR CDR3. TCRdb re-derived calls from the multiplex PCR reads in MiXCR, one entry per CDR3 protein. The top ten hold 34% of the sample, which has about 49,000 distinct CDR3 sequences, roughly 51% seen once. The CDR3 has 15 residues. Germline CDR1 SGHTA, CDR2 FQGNSA. With regard to this clonotype: An end of the junction does not agree with germline; a read error may underlie this.

The chain employs TRBV7-2 and TRBJ2-7, with TRBD2 matching over 14 bases. The clonotype was recovered from a man between 18 and 29 years old with Graves' hyperthyroidism. The source material was peripheral blood or thyroid tissue (not recorded which). CDR3 nucleotide sequence: TGCGCCAGCAGCATGACTAGCGGGAGGGGTTACGAGCAGTACTTC. This translates into CASSMTSGRGYEQYF.